This TCR beta chain was captured by sequencing in a study of shared clonotypes between healthy human individuals. For the study at large: Participating donors consisted of a couple of women and a few men aged 18 to 49. Findings of the study overall: Richness estimates generally favored naive over memory subsets. Sampling involved blood alone; tissue repertoires likely differ.

Note on this clone: The antigen is unknown.

TCRdb's table, derived via immunoSEQ multiplex PCR, lists solely in-frame clones and lacks some. The sample includes about 1.1 million clones, 60% to 85% of them seen just once. The clonotype was recovered from a man aged 18-30 years in good health. Some clones in this sample may be carry-over from other donors' samples. Sequenced input: memory CD4+ T cells from PBMCs. Subset noted: CD45RA-negative fraction.

DNA for the CDR3: TGTGCCAGCAGTGAACAAGGGGGAACCGGGGAGCTGTTTTTT. This sequence encodes CASSEQGGTGELFF. J is TRBJ2-2 and V is TRBV6-1; possibly TRBD1 for D (6 bases). The CDR3 contains 14 residues. Trimming took off 2 bases at V and 5 bases at J, with 9 bases between the two ends. In germline, CDR1 is MNHNS, CDR2 SASEGT.